This T cell receptor (beta chain) was documented in a study of blood T cells in healthy people across ages (dated by TCRdb to between 2014 and 2017). Study-wide context: In model experiments, template switching captured roughly one uniquely barcoded TCR beta cDNA molecule for every two T cells. For two donors (one aged 18 to 30 and one aged 80 or older), the study analyzed two additional independent replicas of 1 million unique cDNA reads from the same blood draw. The study measured age-related changes in TCR beta repertoire diversity using deep sequencing normalized with unique cDNA molecular identifiers. The donors were divided into four age groups: young (average about 15 years), middle-aged (approximately 39), aged (approximately 59) and long-lived (82). The research as a whole found: Compared with the aged group, the long-lived group had more naive CD4+ T cells, fewer expanded clones and increased TCR diversity, suggesting age selection. Estimates of total diversity from one million sequenced T cells were regarded as lower bounds and underestimates. Bulk unsorted PBMC profiling prevented conclusive comparison of naive and antigen-experienced compartments. There was a strong correlation between observed TCR beta diversity and the percentage of naive T cells measured by flow cytometry. Because the CMV infection status of the donors was unknown, age-related changes in expanded clonotypes may potentially have been confounded. As age increased, observed TCR beta diversity per million T cells dropped in a roughly linear way, and a significant reduction was already evident by age about 40.

Donors were around 37 systemically healthy Caucasian individuals from Russia aged roughly 6 to 90 years. Each donor gave ten milliliters of peripheral blood, drawn into EDTA-treated Vacutainer tubes. PBMCs were isolated by Ficoll-Paque density-gradient centrifugation, with at least 7 million obtained per sample. Total RNA was extracted from PBMCs with Trizol reagent, with at least 6 micrograms obtained per sample. The percentages of naive CD45RAhigh/CD27high T cells were determined by flow cytometry on a PBMC aliquot from every donor. This clonotype has a single count. Its antigen target is currently unknown. Within one base of it there is no much larger clone, and no base qualities were kept. CDR1 and CDR2 were assigned from the germline V gene as SNHLY and FYNNEI. V was cut back by 2 bases and J by 8 bases, leaving a gap of 15 bases between them. Inclusive of the bounding cysteine and phenylalanine, the CDR3 is 15 residues long. This entry keeps only the CDR3 DNA: 45 bases, framed from base 1.

Library generation was performed with 5' RACE. Sequencing used an Illumina HiSeq 2500. A second PCR of roughly 7 to 12 cycles was run with a J-beta primer mix and a sample-barcoded 5' primer. Each TCR beta cDNA molecule received a unique molecular identifier from a template-switch 5' adaptor carrying 12 random nucleotides. At least 2.5 million CDR3-containing paired-end reads were obtained from each sample. The Mint cDNA synthesis kit, primed by a TRBC-specific oligonucleotide, was used to synthesize first-strand cDNA from all RNA. Following uracil-DNA glycosylase treatment, a first 18-cycle PCR with universal primers M1SS and BC2_uni_R was performed on all cDNA. Processing in the source paper ran as follows. For normalization, 1 million high-quality reads were randomly selected from each sample, with every read carrying a distinct molecular identifier. Reads with shared molecular identifiers were discarded instead of being binned into consensus sequences. MiTCR, with a Q25 quality threshold and the strictest error-elimination algorithm, was used for CDR3 identification, clonotype clustering and error correction. A nonparametric unseen species model using Euler transformation provided a lower-bound estimate of total TCR beta diversity. In-frame beta chains were kept once TCRdb had trimmed the public reads at Q25 with fastp and called clones with MiXCR. Rows are unified per CDR3 protein, each entry keeping the most common DNA and genes. TCRdb's processing, not the study's, gives the V and J calls here. The sample table holds hundreds of thousands of distinct CDR3 sequences, of which nearly 25% were seen once. Around 10% of the sample goes to the ten largest clones.

This sample was also put to use in a study of T cells of mothers and their children. In that second paper, the authors write: Nine systemically healthy Caucasian individuals served as donors, namely three mothers together with their six children. cDNA synthesis consumed the entire amount of extracted RNA, loaded at approximately 1.6 ug RNA in each 15 ul reaction. In the second PCR, sample barcodes and 2-4 random nucleotides were introduced via the M1S primer. More than 9.5 million TCR beta CDR3 reads were obtained from each mother, and 2.5 million to 3 million reads were obtained from each child. Thymic selection shapes the output of TCR recombination in a similar way in related and unrelated pairs, and inherited differences have a minor effect. Normalized repertoire overlap was always found to be slightly, but never significantly, higher in related mother-child pairs than in unrelated mother-child pairs. No persistent microchimeric T cell clones were detected, at a sensitivity of roughly 93 clones per million clonotypes. Deep NGS was used in the study to compare the TCR beta repertoires of mothers and children and to look for features that separate related mother-child pairs from unrelated individuals. Mothers averaged roughly 36 +/- 4 years of age and children averaged about 10 +/- 4 years. Libraries were sequenced on Illumina HiSeq 2000 with 100+100 nt paired-end reads after adapter ligation with NEBNext reagents. To prevent cross-contamination, the mother and child libraries were prepared one month apart and sequenced in separate runs. For each donor, somewhere between about 500,000 and 2,000,000 distinct TCR beta clonotypes were identified. Naive TCR beta clonotypes were estimated from low-frequency clonotypes matched to each donor's FACS-determined naive share, without sorting.

The sequence joins TRBV2 to TRBJ1-4; the D gene is unclear. The sequenced sample consisted of blood. The TCR originated in a boy younger than 18 in good health. The nucleotide sequence is given as TGTGCCAGCAGTGAAAGTACGGCCCAAAGCGAAAAACTGTTTTTT. Its coded protein is CASSESTAQSEKLFF. Extended through the reference TRBV2 and TRBJ1-4 proteins, this CDR3 yields the full variable domain: EPEVTQTPSHQVTQMGQEVILRCVPISNHLYFYWYRQILGQKVEFLVSFYNNEISEKSEIFDDQFSVERPDGSNFTLKIRSTKLEDSAMYFCASSESTAQSEKLFFGSGTQLSVL.